These 16 T cell receptor beta chains were sequenced from one sample in a study of T-cell reconstitution after alpha-beta-depleted transplantation in children. Notes on the study in general: One year after transplant, T-cell counts and diversity came mostly from newly produced T cells.

For these receptors, no antigen is known. Using unique molecular identifiers, the investigators prepared the TCRbeta library. TCRdb analysed the PCR reads with MiXCR anew, one entry per CDR3 protein. The sample holds 250,000 to 300,000 distinct CDR3 sequences, roughly 7.8% seen once. Sequences were derived from peripheral blood, sampled 360 days after TCRalphabeta/CD19-depleted stem cell transplant. These receptors all come from a female patient aged 2-15 years who had a stem cell transplant for Fanconi anemia, so the T cells may come from the graft donor.

This clonotype appeared many times. The chain employs TRBV20-1 and TRBJ2-7, with D perhaps matching TRBD1 (7 bases). V lost 5 bases to trimming and J lost 7 bases, with 21 bases between them. Germline V lookup: CDR1 DFQATT, CDR2 SNEGSKA (reference sequence). CDR3 length: 14 residues. The CDR3, as DNA: TGCAGTGCTCCCAGCCCCGCCCAGGGGGGAGAGCAGTACTTC. Its translation: CSAPSPAQGGEQYF.

Many counts were recorded for this clonotype. The gene calls are TRBV6-5 and TRBJ1-5; 10 bases map to TRBD1. CDR3 length: 15 residues. Germline values: CDR1 MNHEY, CDR2 SVGAGI. The V gene end was trimmed by 4 bases and the J gene end by 4 bases; junction bases not matched to a gene: 4. This chain's CDR3 is CASSSGQGRNQPQHF. CDR3 in DNA: TGTGCCAGCAGTTCGGGACAGGGGAGAAATCAGCCCCAGCATTTT.

At least ten counts were recorded for this clonotype. The gene calls are TRBV28 and TRBJ2-3, with D uncertain. The V and J ends lost 5 bases and 4 bases respectively, with 10 bases between them. Germline CDR1 is MDHEN and CDR2 is SYDVKM. This CDR3 contains 13 residues. CDR3 sequence: CASSAGPSDTQYF. DNA of the CDR3: TGTGCCAGCAGTGCAGGACCTTCAGATACGCAGTATTTT.

The chain links TRBV4-1 to TRBJ1-1; TRBD1 matches 9 bases. V lost 4 bases, J lost 2 bases, and 11 bases stayed unmatched. Germline loops: CDR1 MGHRA, CDR2 YSYEKL. The CDR3 extends over 17 amino acids. In DNA form, the CDR3 reads TGCGCCAGCAGCCGGGCCACAGGGGGCAGATCCAACACTGAAGCTTTCTTT. It encodes CASSRATGGRSNTEAFF.

This chain connects TRBV5-4 to TRBJ1-2; D not certain. Germline V lookup: CDR1 SGHNT, CDR2 YYREEE (reference sequence). V lost 2 bases to trimming and J lost 2 bases, with 13 bases between them. There are 15 residues in the CDR3. The CDR3 DNA sequence: TGTGCCAGCAGCTTTTGGGGAGGGTCGAACTATGGCTACACCTTC. This codes for CASSFWGGSNYGYTF.

This clonotype showed up just a few times. The chain recombines TRBV7-2 with TRBJ2-7, with TRBD1 matching over 7 bases. Trimming at V came to 5 bases and at J to 0 bases, leaving 7 bases not matched to a gene. The V gene's germline CDR1 is SGHTA and CDR2 FQGNSA. This CDR3 has 15 amino acids. The CDR3 loop reads CASSPQTGSSYEQYF. The CDR3, as DNA: TGTGCCAGCAGCCCCCAGACAGGGAGCTCCTACGAGCAGTACTTC.

This clonotype appeared many times. This chain uses TRBV4-3 with TRBJ2-3; 8 bases match TRBD1. The germline V gene has CDR1 LGHNA and CDR2 YSLEER. Losses at the gene ends were 0 bases for V and 1 base for J; bases not matched to a gene: 3. CDR3 length: 16 residues. CDR3 bases: TGCGCCAGCAGCCAAGAACGGGGACAGGGCACAGATACGCAGTATTTT. It translates to CASSQERGQGTDTQYF.

The V gene is TRBV5-6, the J gene TRBJ2-1; maybe TRBD1 (6 bases). V dropped 2 bases and J dropped 2 bases, with 14 bases sitting between them. CDR1 is SGHDT and CDR2 is YYEEEE in the germline V gene. There are 16 residues in the CDR3. CDR3 sequence reads: CASSFTRGMTYNEQFF. DNA of the CDR3: TGTGCCAGCAGCTTCACAAGGGGGATGACCTACAATGAGCAGTTCTTC. The complete variable domain, with remaining parts taken from reference TRBV5-6 and TRBJ2-1, reads DAGVTQSPTHLIKTRGQQVTLRCSPKSGHDTVSWYQQALGQGPQFIFQYYEEEERQRGNFPDRFSGHQFPNYSSELNVNALLLGDSALYLCASSFTRGMTYNEQFFGPGTRLTVL.

This clonotype occurred many times. The chain combines TRBV5-6 with TRBJ2-2; TRBD2 aligns across 13 bases. This CDR3 spans 17 amino acids. Trimming cost V 5 bases and J 8 bases; bases outside gene matches: 12. The germline CDR1 and CDR2 sequences are SGHDT and YYEEEE. The CDR3, as DNA: TGTGCCAGCAGGCGACTAGCGGGAGGCATGGTGTCTGGGGAGCTGTTTTTT. Translated: CASRRLAGGMVSGELFF.

This clonotype was seen repeatedly, ten times or more. The J gene is TRBJ2-7, the V gene TRBV6-1; no reliable D call. V lost 6 bases to trimming and J lost 1 base, with 7 bases between them. CDR1 is MNHNS, CDR2 SASEGT, per germline. CDR3 length equals 12 residues. CDR3 in DNA: TGTGCCAGCAGCAGAGAGTCCTACGAGCAGTACTTC. Its protein product is CASSRESYEQYF.

This rearrangement joins TRBV7-8 to TRBJ1-5; TRBD1 matches 8 bases. The J segment lost 7 bases and the V segment lost 4 bases, leaving 9 bases of the junction unmatched. Germline loops: CDR1 SGHVS, CDR2 FQNEAQ. CDR3 length equals 15 residues. The CDR3 DNA reads TGTGCCAGCAGCTCCTTCCGGACAGGGCGGCAGCCCCAGCATTTT. It codes for CASSSFRTGRQPQHF. The full variable domain, rest sourced from reference TRBV7-8 and TRBJ1-5, is GAGVSQSPRYKVAKRGQDVALRCDPISGHVSLFWYQQALGQGPEFLTYFQNEAQLDKSGLPSDRFFAERPEGSVSTLKIQRTQQEDSAVYLCASSSFRTGRQPQHFGDGTRLSIL.

This clonotype has a count of ten or more. The chain has TRBV5-6 and TRBJ1-5; no reliable D call. This CDR3 is 17 amino acids long. Trimming stripped 2 bases from V and 1 base from J, with 16 bases between. Germline V gives CDR1 SGHDT, CDR2 YYEEEE. This CDR3 reads CASSFGVGVLSNQPQHF. CDR3 sequence (DNA): TGTGCCAGCAGCTTCGGAGTGGGCGTTTTGAGCAATCAGCCCCAGCATTTT.

This clonotype was detected many times. The chain recombines TRBV4-2 with TRBJ2-7; D perhaps matches TRBD1 (5 bases). In germline, CDR1 is LGHNA, CDR2 YNFKEQ. The CDR3 has 16 amino acids. V shed 0 bases and J shed 5 bases, with 17 bases lying between them. The CDR3 sequence: CASSQDAQGFDHEQYV. CDR3 coding DNA: TGTGCCAGCAGCCAAGATGCCCAGGGATTTGACCACGAGCAGTACGTC.

This clonotype was recorded at least ten times. V is TRBV4-1 and J is TRBJ2-5, with D hard to call. The CDR3 length is 14 residues. The germline gives CDR1 MGHRA, CDR2 YSYEKL. The germline V and J ends were trimmed by 0 bases and 6 bases, with 11 bases remaining between them. The CDR3 here is CASSQDMGTKTQYF. The CDR3 DNA sequence: TGCGCCAGCAGCCAAGATATGGGTACAAAGACCCAGTACTTC.

At least ten counts were recorded for this clonotype. The CDR3 loop is CATSSVYPRELFF. CDR3 DNA sequence: TGTGCCACCAGCAGCGTTTACCCCCGGGAGCTGTTTTTT. The chain recombines TRBV15 with TRBJ2-2, with D uncertain. Germline assignment: CDR1 LNHNV and CDR2 YYDKDF (reference sequence). The CDR3 length is 13 residues. Trimming took 3 bases from V and 9 from J, leaving 11 bases between them.

This clonotype has at least ten counts. The chain uses TRBV9 and TRBJ2-7; D might be TRBD2 (6 bases). The length of the CDR3 is 15 residues. The V gene's germline CDR1 is SGDLS and CDR2 YYNGEE. The V end lost 0 bases, the J end lost 0 bases, and 10 bases lay between the germline ends. The CDR3 region is CASSVGPTSSYEQYV. The CDR3 DNA sequence: TGTGCCAGCAGCGTAGGACCGACTAGCTCCTACGAGCAGTACGTC.